This record covers a single T cell receptor beta chain. Without the conserved terminal phenylalanine or tryptophan, this CDR3 likely stems from a read error. This sample is part of a study of tumor-infiltrating lymphocytes in primary liver carcinoma. The V gene's germline CDR1 is SQVTM and CDR2 ANQGSEA. V was shortened by 5 bases and J by 2 bases, with 15 bases between the two germline ends. The CDR3 has 14 residues. The authors made TCR beta cDNA from approximately 500 ng total RNA with a constant-region primer. It was through three nested multiplex PCR rounds of slightly modified ARM-PCR that TCR beta libraries arose. TRBV1-TRBV30 forward primers paired with a C-beta reverse primer drove the first two PCR rounds, about 10 cycles each. Each CDR3 protein is one row after TCRdb ran MiXCR on the multiplex PCR reads. The repertoire holds approximately 45,000 distinct CDR3 sequences, with 60% to 80% as singletons.

From roughly 18-30 mg of unsorted bulk tissue, DNA and RNA were co-extracted together. The study enrolled treatment-naive patients with chronic HBV infection. The TCR was taken from a woman in her thirties with primary liver carcinoma and hepatitis B virus infection. Material: tumor-adjacent normal liver tissue. The V gene is TRBV29-1, the J gene TRBJ1-2, with D possibly matching TRBD1 (5 bases). As DNA, the CDR3 is TGCAGCGTTTGGGGGAGAGGGCTCAACTATGGCTACACCTCC. This sequence encodes CSVWGRGLNYGYTS.